The sample holds a few counts of the clone carrying this T cell receptor beta chain. What it binds is unknown. The data originate from a study of Ad26.COV2.S vaccination and SARS-CoV-2 variants. The study, taken as a whole, reports: Those who received vaccine or placebo ended up with similar non-spike TCR breadth. Estimates derived from TCR breadth and depth analyses may have underestimated total T cell responses.

Here immunoSEQ multiplex PCR was the method, and the copy in TCRdb shows in-frame clones only, minus some. Among about 350,000 clones, about 88% were seen once, and the ten largest hold 6.4%. The germline V and J ends were trimmed by 4 bases and 0 bases, with 10 bases remaining between them. The germline gives CDR1 MNHEY, CDR2 SVGAGI. CDR3 length: 15 amino acids. Treatment noted: approximately 18 received Ad26.COV2.S at low or high dose, single or two shots; 5 received placebo; per-sample allocation not given. Material that was analyzed had been drawn on day 63 after the first vaccine or placebo injection.

This chain joins TRBV6-5 and TRBJ2-1, with TRBD1 as a possible D gene (6 bases). The TCR sequence derives from a person aged 18 to 59 who received the Ad26.COV2.S COVID-19 vaccine or a placebo. Sequencing used peripheral blood, obtained in a trial of Ad26.COV2.S vaccine versus placebo. The CDR3 DNA is TGTGCCAGCAGTTCCCGGGACATCTCCTACAATGAGCAGTTCTTC. Its protein is CASSSRDISYNEQFF.